This T cell receptor (beta chain) was obtained from a study of blood T cell repertoires in COVID-19 (TCRdb year 2020). Broadly, across the study: Collaborator samples came from the United States, Italy and Spain and covered acute and convalescent phases of COVID-19. Sample metadata almost always included a de-identified subject ID, COVID-19 status, age in years and sex. The material from the prospective study consisted of cDNA or gDNA derived from T cells, B-cell-depleted T cells, or PBMCs. Where available, HLA class I and class II types were obtained from metadata supplied by the sample provider rather than from assay-based typing. Deeply sampled blood TCRbeta repertoires from subjects exposed to, actively infected with, or recovered from COVID-19 were included in the dataset. The samples were drawn from two sources: the first 160 participants of the ongoing ImmuneRACE study, and fewer than 1,500 subjects contributed by 6 global collaborators. The repertoires were released in a freely available public database intended as a resource for research on the immune response to SARS-CoV-2. What the authors observed across the whole study: How much clinical and demographic metadata was included differed by source and by participant, and the metadata was provided uncurated.

The junction shows trimming of 4 bases on V and 4 bases on J, plus 17 bases between the germline ends. Reading from cysteine to phenylalanine, the CDR3 counts 16 amino acids. Of all the DNA, just the CDR3 is kept, 48 bases in frame from base 1. In the germline V gene (reference sequence), CDR1 corresponds to LGHDT and CDR2 to YNNKEL. This clone was found a few times. Its antigen remains unidentified. No base qualities exist here, and no much larger clone lies one base off it. Participants in the prospective study were enrolled through a virtual design, were aged roughly 18 to 90 years, and lived in 24 United States geographic areas. Cohort assignment in the prospective study relied on participant-reported clinical history from a screening survey and a study questionnaire. Recovered participants in ImmuneRACE Cohort 3 were defined by two consecutive negative NP/OP PCR tests, clearance by a healthcare professional, or resolution of symptoms. In the prospective study, mobile phlebotomists collected whole blood, serum and a nasopharyngeal or oropharyngeal swab from each participant. Prospective study participants could optionally give additional blood draws and questionnaires over an approximately two-month period. Before DNA extraction, prospective study blood samples were shipped either frozen or at room temperature.

TCRbeta CDR3 regions were amplified from genomic DNA using the immunoSEQ Assay, a bias-controlled multiplex PCR. On the authors' methods: Within the assay, amplification of reference gene primers was used to estimate how many nucleated cells each sample contained. To quantify the absolute abundance of each unique TCRbeta CDR3 rearrangement, sequence reads were collapsed and filtered. For each sample, productive Simpson clonality was calculated as the square root of Simpson's diversity index over productive rearrangements. TCRdb carries this immuneACCESS record with in-frame sequences only. Its versions omit some clonotypes, under half of them owing to an unresolved V gene in the studies checked, with the rest unexplained. D and trimming were read from the DNA, whereas the V and J calls and clone size are those reported in that table. Counted in this sample were 150,000 to 200,000 clones; roughly 82% of them appeared once. 11% of the sample comes from the top ten.

The sequence came from a man over 45 who had recovered from COVID-19. The chain is made from TRBV3-1 (or the pseudogene TRBV3-2) and TRBJ2-1; the D region possibly corresponds to TRBD2 (6 bases align). Sequences were obtained from PBMCs or T cells enriched from blood (not recorded which). The CDR3 in this case is CASSPINSGPYNEQFF. The nucleotide sequence is TGTGCCAGCAGCCCAATTAATAGCGGCCCTTACAATGAGCAGTTCTTC.